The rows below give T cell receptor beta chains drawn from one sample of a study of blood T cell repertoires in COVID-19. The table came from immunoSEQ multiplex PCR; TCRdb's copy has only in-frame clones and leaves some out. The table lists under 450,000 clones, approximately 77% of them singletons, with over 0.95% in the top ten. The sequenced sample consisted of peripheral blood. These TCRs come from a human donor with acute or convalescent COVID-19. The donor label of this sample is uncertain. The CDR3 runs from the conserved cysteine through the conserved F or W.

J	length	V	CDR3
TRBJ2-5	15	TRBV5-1	CASKALTSGQETQYF
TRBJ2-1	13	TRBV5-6	CASSLVGGGEQFF
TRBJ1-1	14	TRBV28	CASSLTGGFAEAFF
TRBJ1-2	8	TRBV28	CASLGCTF
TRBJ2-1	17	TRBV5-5	CASSAYTGTSGYNEQFF
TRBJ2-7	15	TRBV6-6	CASSYVRGSSYEQYF
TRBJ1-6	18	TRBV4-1	CASSQDSVQGISGSPLHF
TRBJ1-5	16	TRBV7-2	CASSPQQGMTGQPQHF
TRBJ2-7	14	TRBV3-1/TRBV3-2	CASSPGQGFWEQYF
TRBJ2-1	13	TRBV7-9	CASSREYSNEQFF
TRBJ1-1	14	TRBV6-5	CASILDRVGTEAFF
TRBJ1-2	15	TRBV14	CASSQDPDWNYGYTF
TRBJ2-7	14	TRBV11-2	CASSRTDFSYEQYF
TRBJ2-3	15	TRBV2	CASRWGVLGTDTQYF
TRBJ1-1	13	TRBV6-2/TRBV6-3	CASRYRGGTEAFF
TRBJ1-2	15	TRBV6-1	CASSEGDRRNYGYTF
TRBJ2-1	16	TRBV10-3	CAIRGDGSSGNNEQFF
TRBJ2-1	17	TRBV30	CAWSPGRLAGGLGEQFF
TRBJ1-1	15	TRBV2	CASSAYGRRGTEAFF